The rows below give T cell receptor beta chains drawn from one sample of a study of regulatory T cells in long-lasting Graves disease. A single record per CDR3 protein comes from TCRdb applying MiXCR to the multiplex PCR reads. In the table there are roughly 500,000 distinct CDR3 sequences, less than 15% of which are singletons. These data were also filed under a second study, of T cells in Graves' hyperthyroidism and ophthalmopathy.

The specimen was peripheral blood mononuclear cells (PBMCs), collected at new diagnosis, from a patient treated with antithyroid drugs. These receptors were collected from a man aged 30 to 45 with Graves disease. The CDR3 runs from the conserved cysteine through the conserved F or W. A D gene is named only where the DNA matches it firmly. The size field is filled for only some rows; it gives once, few, many or a size class.

length	V	size	D	J	DNA	CDR3
15	TRBV7-2	many	-	TRBJ1-1	TGTGCCAGCAGCTTAGTTACAGGGATGCGCGCTGAAGCTTTCTTT	CASSLVTGMRAEAFF
17	TRBV3-1	-	TRBD1	TRBJ2-6	TGTGCCAGCAGCCGCCGACAGGGGTGGTCTGGGGCCAACGTCCTGACTTTC	CASSRRQGWSGANVLTF
14	TRBV30	-	TRBD2	TRBJ2-1	TGTGCCTGGAGTGTTGGGCTAGCGGGCGATGAGCAGTTCTTC	CAWSVGLAGDEQFF
14	TRBV5-4	few	TRBD1	TRBJ2-3	TGTGCCAGCAGCAAAGACAGGGCCGCAGATACGCAGTATTTT	CASSKDRAADTQYF
13	TRBV20-1	many	TRBD2	TRBJ2-7	TGCAGTGCTCTCGGGACTAGCGTCGACGAGCAGTACTTC	CSALGTSVDEQYF
15	TRBV9	-	-	TRBJ2-1	TGTGCCAGCAGCGTAGCTGGCGGAGCCCACAATGAGCAGTTCTTC	CASSVAGGAHNEQFF
17	TRBV2	many	-	TRBJ1-5	TGTGCCAGCAGCCTTCCGGAGGGCGTCCCTAGCAATCAGCCCCAGCATTTT	CASSLPEGVPSNQPQHF
16	TRBV2	-	-	TRBJ1-5	TGTGCCAGCAGTGCTAGGGCCGATACCACCAATCAGCCCCAGCATTTT	CASSARADTTNQPQHF
13	TRBV20-1	-	TRBD1	TRBJ2-5	TGCAGTGCTACCTTGGACAGGCAAGAGACCCAGTACTTC	CSATLDRQETQYF
16	TRBV25-1	-	TRBD1	TRBJ2-5	TGTGCCAGCAGTGAATTTACTGGACAGGGTGGGGAGACCCAGTACTTC	CASSEFTGQGGETQYF
16	TRBV27	-	-	TRBJ1-6	TGTGCCAGCAAGGGGGGACGTTTGAATTTCAATTCACCCCCCCACTTT	CASKGGRLNFNSPPHF
13	TRBV20-1	many	-	TRBJ1-4	TGCAGTGCTAGCCAAGGGGGAAAGGAAAAACTGTTTTTT	CSASQGGKEKLFF
14	TRBV12-5	few	-	TRBJ1-6	TGTGCTAGTGGGACGGACCGGGGCTATTCACCCCTCCACTTT	CASGTDRGYSPLHF
18	TRBV28	many	-	TRBJ2-3	TGTGCCAGCAGTCCCTCTCCCCCGAAACAGGGTGGGACAGATACGCAGTATTTT	CASSPSPPKQGGTDTQYF
16	TRBV5-1	-	TRBD2	TRBJ2-1	TGCGCCAGCAGCCCCCCCGGGACTACCCTACCTAATGAGCAGTTCTTC	CASSPPGTTLPNEQFF
15	TRBV5-5	few	-	TRBJ2-6	TGTGCCAGCAGCTTCACAGTCTCTGGGGCCAACGTCCTGACTTTC	CASSFTVSGANVLTF
13	TRBV2	-	-	TRBJ2-7	TGTGCCAGCAGTGGGGGCGGAGACAACGAGCAGTACTTC	CASSGGGDNEQYF
17	TRBV15	-	-	TRBJ1-1	TGTGCCACCAGCATGAGCCCCTTGGAAGGTGGGAACACTGAAGCTTTCTTT	CATSMSPLEGGNTEAFF
13	TRBV30	-	-	TRBJ2-2	TGTGCCTGGAGTGTATTATCGCCCGGGGAGCTGTTTTTT	CAWSVLSPGELFF
15	TRBV18	-	TRBD2	TRBJ2-7	TGTGCCAGCTCACCCGCCGGGACTAGCCCCCACGAGCAGTACTTC	CASSPAGTSPHEQYF
19	TRBV2	-	TRBD2	TRBJ2-1	TGTGCCACCTGCTGTCTCTCTAGCGGGAGGGTCCCAACCTACAATGAGCAGTTCTTC	CATCCLSSGRVPTYNEQFF
14	TRBV6-2/TRBV6-3	few	-	TRBJ2-5	TGTGCCAGCAGTGACCCCAGACAGGCCAAGACCCAGTACTTC	CASSDPRQAKTQYF
14	TRBV2	many	-	TRBJ2-7	TGTGCCAGCATCGTTGCGGACTACTCCTACGAGCAGTACTTC	CASIVADYSYEQYF
15	TRBV7-8	few	TRBD2	TRBJ2-1	TGTGCCAGCAGCTTAGCCCTAGCGGGGTTAGATGAGCAGTTCTTC	CASSLALAGLDEQFF
14	TRBV7-9	many	TRBD2	TRBJ2-3	TGTGCCAGCAGCTTTAGCGGGACCACAGATACGCAGTATTTT	CASSFSGTTDTQYF
18	TRBV12-3/TRBV12-4	many	TRBD2	TRBJ2-7	TGTGCCAGCAGTCCAGGGGGACTAGCGGGAGGGTCTCCCTACGAGCAGTACTTC	CASSPGGLAGGSPYEQYF
15	TRBV12-3/TRBV12-4	many	-	TRBJ2-2	TGTGCCAGCACCCCCGGGGACACCAACACCGGGGAGCTGTTTTTT	CASTPGDTNTGELFF
12	TRBV2	many	-	TRBJ2-7	TGTGCCAGCAGAAGACTAGTCTCCGAGCAGTACTTC	CASRRLVSEQYF
14	TRBV12-3/TRBV12-4	many	TRBD1	TRBJ2-7	TGTGCCAGCAGTTTTGGCCAGGGGGCGCGCGAGCAGTACTTC	CASSFGQGAREQYF
12	TRBV24-1	many	-	TRBJ2-7	TGTGCCACCAGTGATTTTAGGGGGGAGCAGTACTTC	CATSDFRGEQYF
15	TRBV20-1	few	TRBD2	TRBJ2-7	TGCAGTGCTGAATCTAGCGGGAGTACCCGCAGCGAGCAGTACTTC	CSAESSGSTRSEQYF
14	TRBV9	few	-	TRBJ2-1	TGTGCCAGCAGCGACCGGGACAACCCCAGGGAGCAGTTCTTC	CASSDRDNPREQFF
15	TRBV7-2	many	TRBD2	TRBJ2-1	TGTGCCAGCAGCTCTCGCCCACTAGCGGGAGGCCACTACCCCTTC	CASSSRPLAGGHYPF
15	TRBV28	many	-	TRBJ2-7	TGTGCCAGCAGTCCTCGAGGAGGGAGCTCCTACGAGCAGTACTTC	CASSPRGGSSYEQYF
16	TRBV20-1	many	-	TRBJ2-1	TGCAGTTCAACCCGGCGACGAGGTAGCGGCTACAATAAGCAGTTCTTC	CSSTRRRGSGYNKQFF
16	TRBV27	few	TRBD2	TRBJ2-7	TGTGCCAGCAGTTCGACGAGACTAGCGGGAGCCTACGAGCAGTACTTC	CASSSTRLAGAYEQYF
14	TRBV12-3/TRBV12-4	few	-	TRBJ2-2	TGTGCCAGCAGTCACCGGGTAGACGCCGGGGAGCTGTTTTTT	CASSHRVDAGELFF
16	TRBV7-2	-	TRBD2	TRBJ2-1	TGTGCCAGCAGCTCGTCCGGGACTAGAATTGTCAATGAGCAGTTCTTC	CASSSSGTRIVNEQFF
13	TRBV6-1	-	TRBD1	TRBJ1-1	TGTGCCAGCACCTGGCAGGGGGGTACTGAAGCTTTCTTT	CASTWQGGTEAFF
15	TRBV20-1	many	TRBD2	TRBJ2-7	TGCAGTGCCCCCTGGGGAGGGAGGCCCTCCTACGAGCAGTACTTC	CSAPWGGRPSYEQYF
18	TRBV30	-	TRBD2	TRBJ2-3	TGTGCCTGGAGGGTTCCCCCCTTGACTAGCGTGTTGATTGATACGCAGTATTTT	CAWRVPPLTSVLIDTQYF
11	TRBV30	-	-	TRBJ2-5	TGTGCCCAGGGGTGGGAAAAGACCCAGTACTTC	CAQGWEKTQYF
15	TRBV6-1	few	-	TRBJ2-1	TGTGCCAGCAGGGAACTAGGGAGCTCCTACAATGAGCAGTTCTTC	CASRELGSSYNEQFF
13	TRBV5-1	many	TRBD1	TRBJ2-1	TGCGCCAGCAGCTCGGGACAGATGAATGAGCAGTTCTTC	CASSSGQMNEQFF
16	TRBV3-1	few	-	TRBJ1-3	TGTGCCAGCAGCCCTCAGGGAATCGGAGGAGGAAACACCATATATTTT	CASSPQGIGGGNTIYF
13	TRBV7-3	many	-	TRBJ1-1	TGTGCCAGCAGCCCAGGGGCGGACACTGAAGCTTTCTTT	CASSPGADTEAFF
13	TRBV3-1	-	-	TRBJ2-7	TGTGCCAGCAGACCCGGGACCTCCTACGAGCAGTACTTC	CASRPGTSYEQYF
15	TRBV12-5	many	TRBD1	TRBJ2-5	TGTGCTAGTGGTTCGGACAGGGGGCCGGGGGAGACCCAGTACTTC	CASGSDRGPGETQYF